This T cell receptor beta chain was sequenced in a study of regulatory T cells in long-lasting Graves disease. General observations from the study: Persistent Graves' patients showed reduced TCR diversity versus newly diagnosed patients.

Many counts were recorded for this clonotype. What it binds is not known. Through Arm-PCR of CDR3 regions and iRepertoire HTBI primers, TCR beta libraries were built. TCRdb redid the calling of the multiplex PCR reads with MiXCR, one entry per CDR3 protein. Of approximately 490,000 distinct CDR3 sequences in the sample, 15% to 20% were seen once. The time point was: newly diagnosed GD, antithyroid drugs for less than 3 months. The TCR library was made from RNA extracted from PBMCs. These same data were also listed under a study on T cells in Graves' hyperthyroidism and ophthalmopathy. As that report states: Recently diagnosed hyperthyroidism of less than 2 months' duration affected patients aged 18 to 65. Criteria for exclusion of patients were uncontrolled infection, other autoimmune disease, pregnancy or lactation. Using the HTBI primer set, a first-round RT-PCR was run on the TCR CDR3.

This receptor was taken from a man aged 40-49 years with Graves disease. The sequencing used peripheral blood mononuclear cells (PBMCs), collected at new diagnosis, from a patient treated with antithyroid drugs.

CDR3 region: CSARVRSQETQYF. As DNA, the CDR3 is TGCAGTGCTAGAGTAAGGTCCCAAGAGACCCAGTACTTC. The genes are TRBV20-1 and TRBJ2-5; D is unclear. Germline values: CDR1 DFQATT, CDR2 SNEGSKA (reference sequence). This CDR3 has 13 residues. Trimming took 1 base from V and 1 from J, leaving 7 bases between them.